This T cell receptor (beta chain) originates from a study of shared clonotypes between healthy human individuals. General study results and limits: Blood was the sole source, and tissue repertoires probably differ. Against clonotypes common to all four donors, non-shared ones had lower generation probabilities. A generally larger estimated richness was seen in naive subsets than in memory subsets.

The authors ran the assay at deep level. The repertoire was sequenced with immunoSEQ multiplex PCR; TCRdb's copy has only in-frame clones and lacks some. The data hold about 380,000 clones, with about 96% observed a single time. V lost 4 bases to trimming and J lost 7 bases, with 19 bases between them. The CDR3 sequence is 16 residues long. Germline V gene data show CDR1 as SGHAT and CDR2 as FQNNGV. A word on this clone: The antigen is unknown.

The sequence was obtained from a man aged 30-40 years in good health. V and J are TRBV11-2 and TRBJ2-2; D possibly uses TRBD1 or TRBD2 (5 bases each). The sequenced material came from memory CD8+ T cells sorted from blood. The subset was: CD45RO+ cells pooled with CCR7-negative TemRA cells. In DNA form, the CDR3 reads TGTGCCAGCAGCTCAATTATGGGGACCCCCTTCGGGGAGCTGTTTTTT. It translates to CASSSIMGTPFGELFF.